The T cell receptor beta chain described here comes from a study of CD8 T cells in ankylosing spondylitis. Study-wide results and caveats: Reportedly, matched ankylosing spondylitis synovial fluid was significantly enriched for disease-linked clones. Disease-associated clones were CD8+ and fairly uncommon in peripheral blood.

The CDR3 spans 15 residues. The germline gives CDR1 SGHKS, CDR2 YYEKEE (reference sequence). V was clipped by 1 base and J by 1 base, with 12 bases between them. Via MiXCR, TCRdb re-called the 5' RACE reads, giving one row per CDR3 protein. The sample records around 320,000 distinct CDR3 sequences, less than 25% being singletons. This clonotype was detected a few times. Antigen unknown. Sequencing was performed on blood, either unsorted or a sorted T cell fraction (not recorded which). V is TRBV5-5 and J is TRBJ2-7, with D hard to call. The TCR originated in a female donor with ankylosing spondylitis or in good health (not recorded which). The CDR3 DNA is TGTGCCAGCAGCTTGAGCTCGGCTGGTTCCTACGAGCAGTACTTC. Amino acid sequence: CASSLSSAGSYEQYF.